The 27 T cell receptor beta chains listed next were all sequenced from one sample in a study of cytomegalovirus exposure and HLA in healthy donors. The PCR used 60 Vbeta and 13 Jbeta primers. Libraries were prepared by immunoSEQ multiplex PCR; TCRdb keeps only in-frame clonotypes and omits some of them. This table holds around 100,000 clones, around 80% found once. Specimen: PBMCs. The receptors were gathered from a woman in her 50s in good health and CMV-seropositive.

The chain uses TRBV7-6 and TRBJ1-2; D perhaps matches TRBD1 (6 bases). Deletions cut 5 bases from V and 6 bases from J, with 13 bases between. The V gene's germline CDR1 is SGHVS and CDR2 FNYEAQ. This CDR3 has 13 amino acids. In DNA form, the CDR3 reads TGTGCCAGCAGCCTGCAGGGGTACCATGGCTACACCTTC. This codes for CASSLQGYHGYTF.

The chain employs TRBV6-1 and TRBJ1-2; tentative D call: TRBD1 (5 bases). Per germline, CDR1 MNHNS and CDR2 SASEGT. CDR3 length: 13 amino acids. V shed 0 bases and J shed 6 bases, with 8 bases lying between them. The CDR3 spells CASSEARGDGYTF. CDR3 coding DNA: TGTGCCAGCAGTGAAGCGCGGGGGGATGGCTACACCTTC.

The chain is built from TRBV7-2 and TRBJ2-3; D perhaps matches TRBD1 (6 bases). The V gene's germline CDR1 is SGHTA and CDR2 FQGNSA. V lost 1 base, J lost 0 bases, and 11 bases lay in between. This CDR3 comprises 16 residues. The CDR3 spells CASSLGGRTSTDTQYF. The CDR3 DNA reads as TGTGCCAGCAGCTTAGGGGGGCGCACTAGCACAGATACGCAGTATTTT.

This clone has just a few counts. The chain recombines TRBV18 with TRBJ2-1, with D perhaps matching TRBD2 (5 bases). Germline CDR1 is KGHSH and CDR2 is LQKENI. V was shortened by 0 bases and J by 0 bases, with 6 bases between the two germline ends. The CDR3 length is 15 residues. The CDR3 region is CASSPPGSSYNEQFF. CDR3 DNA: TGTGCCAGCTCACCACCGGGGAGCTCCTACAATGAGCAGTTCTTC.

This rearrangement joins TRBV28 to TRBJ2-7; TRBD1 matches at 8 bases. J was trimmed by 4 bases and V by 2 bases; bases with no gene match: 10. The germline V gene has CDR1 MDHEN and CDR2 SYDVKM. This CDR3 has 16 residues. The CDR3 DNA sequence: TGTGCCAGCAGTTTAAGGGGCGGACAGGGACGTTACGAGCAGTACTTC. Translation: CASSLRGGQGRYEQYF.

The chain is built from TRBV5-1 and TRBJ1-4; D call uncertain. V dropped 0 bases and J dropped 2 bases, with 8 bases sitting between them. The V gene's germline CDR1 is SGHRS and CDR2 YFSETQ. CDR3 length: 15 amino acids. The CDR3 reads CASSLAGSTNEKLFF. For the CDR3, the DNA is TGCGCCAGCAGCTTGGCCGGGAGTACTAATGAAAAACTGTTTTTT. Full variable domain (outside the CDR3, taken from reference TRBV5-1 and TRBJ1-4): KAGVTQTPRYLIKTRGQQVTLSCSPISGHRSVSWYQQTPGQGLQFLFEYFSETQRNKGNFPGRFSGRQFSNSRSEMNVSTLELGDSALYLCASSLAGSTNEKLFFGSGTQLSVL.

The V gene is TRBV9, the J gene TRBJ1-2, with 7 bases matching TRBD1. Germline V gives CDR1 SGDLS, CDR2 YYNGEE. Trimming took 5 bases from V and 3 from J; bases not matched to a gene: 10. The CDR3 covers 15 residues. The CDR3 reads CASSAYPGQYYGYTF. The CDR3 coding sequence is TGTGCCAGCAGTGCCTATCCGGGACAGTACTATGGCTACACCTTC.

A few counts support this clone. V usage is TRBV6-1 and J usage is TRBJ1-5; no firm D call. The ends were cut back, 0 bases at V and 6 bases at J, with 6 bases in the middle. Germline V gives CDR1 MNHNS, CDR2 SASEGT. CDR3 length equals 13 residues. The CDR3 is CASSEAPRQPQHF. CDR3 nucleotide sequence: TGTGCCAGCAGTGAAGCCCCCCGTCAGCCCCAGCATTTT.

The genes are TRBV4-1 and TRBJ2-2; tentative D call: TRBD2 (6 bases). Trimming removed 2 bases from V and 4 bases from J, with 17 bases in between. The CDR3 runs to 17 residues. Germline V gene sequence: CDR1 MGHRA, CDR2 YSYEKL. CDR3 nucleotide sequence: TGCGCCAGCAGCCAACCAAGCAAAACAGCGGGCACCGGGGAGCTGTTTTTT. Encoded protein: CASSQPSKTAGTGELFF.

This clone was recorded a few times. CDR3 sequence (DNA): TGTGCCAGCAGTTACAAGGGGGCGGCCTATGGCTACACCTTC. Protein sequence: CASSYKGAAYGYTF. The genes are TRBV6-5 and TRBJ1-2, with 7 bases matching TRBD1. CDR3 length: 14 amino acids. V was pared by 2 bases and J by 4 bases, with 4 bases of the junction left unmatched. Germline lookup yields CDR1 MNHEY and CDR2 SVGAGI.

The chain uses TRBV5-5 and TRBJ1-4; TRBD1 is a possible D gene (5 bases). CDR3 size: 13 residues. Germline-derived CDR1 and CDR2 are SGHKS and YYEKEE (reference sequence). V shed 6 bases and J shed 3 bases, with 9 bases lying between them. In nucleotides, the CDR3 is TGTGCCAGCACACAGGAGTCTAATGAAAAACTGTTTTTT. Translating gives CASTQESNEKLFF.

This chain connects TRBV5-4 to TRBJ1-2; D possibly corresponds to TRBD1 (5 bases). The germline gives CDR1 SGHNT, CDR2 YYREEE (reference sequence). Trimming removed 6 bases from V and 2 bases from J, with 20 bases in between. The CDR3 runs 16 residues. The DNA of the CDR3 is TGTGCCAGCACCGAGGTATTGACAGCTCAAAACTATGGCTACACCTTC. Its protein product is CASTEVLTAQNYGYTF.

This sequence joins TRBV19 and TRBJ1-2, with unresolved D. Germline V gene lookup returns CDR1 LNHDA and CDR2 SQIVND (reference sequence). V lost 3 bases to trimming and J lost 4 bases, with 6 bases between them. The CDR3 is 12 amino acids. Here the CDR3 DNA reads TGTGCCAGTAGTATCCACAGCTATGGCTACACCTTC. Protein product: CASSIHSYGYTF. The full variable domain, in which reference TRBV19 and TRBJ1-2 provide the parts outside the CDR3, is DGGITQSPKYLFRKEGQNVTLSCEQNLNHDAMYWYRQDPGQGLRLIYYSQIVNDFQKGDIAEGYSVSREKKESFPLTVTSAQKNPTAFYLCASSIHSYGYTFGSGTRLTVV.

J is TRBJ1-5 and V is TRBV5-6; a weak D match, TRBD1 (6 bases). The V end was cut by 2 bases, the J end by 11 bases, with 14 bases between. This CDR3 is 13 amino acids long. Per the germline V gene, CDR1 is SGHDT and CDR2 is YYEEEE. In nucleotides, the CDR3 is TGTGCCAGCAGCTTTGAGGGGGAAGTGTCCCAGCATTTT. This translates into CASSFEGEVSQHF.

The chain links TRBV15 to TRBJ1-6; TRBD1 matches at 7 bases. The junction had 3 bases not matched to a gene; V was cut back by 9 bases and J by 7 bases. Germline CDR1 and CDR2: LNHNV and YYDKDF (reference sequence). The CDR3 spans 12 residues. The CDR3 loop reads CATGQINSPLHF. CDR3 in DNA: TGTGCCACGGGACAGATCAATTCACCCCTCCACTTT.

This clone was found a few times. The gene calls are TRBV6-1 and TRBJ2-1; a possible D gene is TRBD1 (5 bases). The CDR3 has 13 residues. Germline assignment: CDR1 MNHNS and CDR2 SASEGT. Trimming stripped 6 bases from V and 4 bases from J, with 10 bases between. CDR3 loop: CASRWGQYNEQFF. The CDR3 DNA is TGTGCCAGCAGATGGGGCCAATACAATGAGCAGTTCTTC.

This clone has more than one count but fewer than ten. The chain employs TRBV29-1 and TRBJ2-1, with 15 bases fitting TRBD2. Germline V lookup: CDR1 SQVTM, CDR2 ANQGSEA. The CDR3 is 15 residues long. J gave up 9 bases and V 7 bases, and 10 bases lay outside the gene matches. As DNA, the CDR3 is TGCAGCGGAGGCCGGACTAGCGGGAGGGTGGGTGAGCAGTTCTTC. Amino acids: CSGGRTSGRVGEQFF.

The chain uses TRBV18 and TRBJ2-1, with D perhaps matching TRBD2 (5 bases). The CDR3 covers 13 residues. V dropped 3 bases and J dropped 7 bases, with 10 bases sitting between them. In germline, CDR1 is KGHSH, CDR2 LQKENI. The CDR3 DNA sequence: TGTGCCAGCTCACCGGGAGTATTGAATGAGCAGTTCTTC. It codes for CASSPGVLNEQFF.

The V call is TRBV30, the J call TRBJ2-5; D possibly corresponds to TRBD2 (5 bases). Germline loops: CDR1 GTSNPN, CDR2 SVGIG (reference sequence). The CDR3 has 11 amino acids. V was cut by 3 bases and J by 4 bases, with 6 bases left in between. CDR3: CAWSGVETQYF. The CDR3 DNA reads as TGTGCCTGGAGCGGGGTAGAGACCCAGTACTTC.

This clone was observed a handful of times. This chain uses TRBV27 with TRBJ2-3; D remains unclear. Germline V gives CDR1 MNHEY, CDR2 SMNVEV (reference sequence). This CDR3 has 16 residues. V gave up 6 bases and J gave up 2 bases, with 18 bases separating them. CDR3 protein: CASRLGPQAPTDTQYF. The CDR3 coding sequence is TGTGCCAGCAGGCTTGGCCCCCAGGCCCCCACAGATACGCAGTATTTT.

This clone was found once. The J gene is TRBJ1-5, the V gene TRBV7-6; TRBD1 agrees at 8 bases. Germline-derived CDR1 and CDR2 are SGHVS and FNYEAQ. This CDR3 is 14 amino acids long. V was clipped by 5 bases and J by 5 bases; unmatched bases: 5. CDR3 loop: CASSPGTGYQPQHF. The CDR3 nucleotides are TGTGCCAGCAGCCCGGGGACAGGCTATCAGCCCCAGCATTTT. Together with reference TRBV7-6 and TRBJ1-5, the CDR3 gives the full variable domain: GAGVSQSPRYKVTKRGQDVALRCDPISGHVSLYWYRQALGQGPEFLTYFNYEAQQDKSGLPNDRFSAERPEGSISTLTIQRTEQRDSAMYRCASSPGTGYQPQHFGDGTRLSIL.

The V call is TRBV5-5, the J call TRBJ2-5, with D perhaps TRBD1 (6 bases). The V and J ends lost 4 bases and 1 base respectively, with 14 bases between them. CDR3 size: 15 residues. CDR1 is SGHKS and CDR2 is YYEKEE in the germline V gene (reference sequence). DNA of the CDR3: TGTGCCAGCAGCGCTGGACAGTCGGTCCAAGAGACCCAGTACTTC. As protein: CASSAGQSVQETQYF.

The V and J genes are TRBV19 and TRBJ2-7, with 12 bases aligning to TRBD1. The germline V gene has CDR1 LNHDA and CDR2 SQIVND (reference sequence). The CDR3 runs to 14 residues. J was trimmed by 6 bases and V by 8 bases; bases with no gene match: 8. CDR3 region: CASGTGGGKSEQYF. The CDR3 DNA sequence: TGTGCCAGTGGGACAGGGGGCGGAAAGTCCGAGCAGTACTTC.

V is TRBV19 and J is TRBJ2-5; possible D gene TRBD1, 5 bases. CDR3 length: 14 amino acids. Trimming removed 3 bases at V and 4 bases at J, with 12 bases between. CDR1 is LNHDA, CDR2 SQIVND, per germline (reference sequence). CDR3 DNA sequence: TGTGCCAGTAGTATCCCGGGCAGGGCAGAGACCCAGTACTTC. This gives the protein CASSIPGRAETQYF.

The V call is TRBV28, the J call TRBJ2-2, with D perhaps matching TRBD1 (6 bases). Germline V CDR1 and CDR2: MDHEN, SYDVKM. The CDR3 has 15 residues. V lost 5 bases to trimming and J lost 0 bases, with 10 bases between them. The DNA for the CDR3 is TGTGCCAGCAGTCCCGGGACACCGAACACCGGGGAGCTGTTTTTT. It codes for CASSPGTPNTGELFF. The full variable domain, in which reference TRBV28 and TRBJ2-2 provide the parts outside the CDR3, is DVKVTQSSRYLVKRTGEKVFLECVQDMDHENMFWYRQDPGLGLRLIYFSYDVKMKEKGDIPEGYSVSREKKERFSLILESASTNQTSMYLCASSPGTPNTGELFFGEGSRLTVL.

CDR3 protein: CASSISPGGTQYF. For the CDR3, the DNA is TGTGCCAGTAGTATATCCCCCGGGGGGACCCAGTACTTC. The chain is built from TRBV19 and TRBJ2-5; D possibly corresponds to TRBD2 (6 bases). CDR3 length: 13 amino acids. Germline V lookup: CDR1 LNHDA, CDR2 SQIVND (reference sequence). V lost 2 bases and J 7 bases, leaving 11 bases between the germline ends.

The V and J genes are TRBV4-1 and TRBJ2-7; D perhaps matches TRBD2 (6 bases). Germline CDR1 reads MGHRA; CDR2 reads YSYEKL. The V gene lost 3 bases and the J gene lost 5 bases, with 14 bases spanning the gap. There are 14 residues in the CDR3. As DNA, the CDR3 is TGCGCCAGCAGCCAGGGGGGTGGTAGCGACGAGCAGTACTTC. It codes for CASSQGGGSDEQYF.